Reported below is one TCR beta chain. The antigen remains unidentified. In germline, CDR1 is SGHTA, CDR2 FQGTGA. Trimming stripped 4 bases from V and 3 bases from J, with 10 bases between. CDR3 length equals 14 residues. Although they were nominally healthy when sampled, donors likely had unrecorded immune exposures. This sample is part of a study of cytomegalovirus exposure and HLA in healthy donors. Regarding the study as a whole: Reported performance of the classifier showed diagnosis of cytomegalovirus status with high specificity and sensitivity. Later genetic work tied a missense DCLRE1C variant to beta-chain V and J trimming.

PCR was performed using 60 Vbeta and 13 Jbeta primers. Assay: immunoSEQ multiplex PCR; the TCRdb copy retains only in-frame clones and omits some. The sample has fewer than 150,000 clones, around 81% seen once. The chain uses TRBV7-3 and TRBJ2-1; no clear D gene. The receptor was isolated from a male donor in good health and CMV-seronegative. The sequenced material came from PBMCs. The CDR3 sequence: CASSYPGGYNEQFF. DNA of the CDR3: TGTGCCAGCAGCTACCCCGGCGGCTACAATGAGCAGTTCTTC.